A selection of T cell receptor beta chains follows, all from one sample in a study of cytomegalovirus exposure and HLA in healthy donors. The protocol was immunoSEQ multiplex PCR, while the TCRdb copy is restricted to in-frame clones and leaves out a portion. This repertoire shows about 56,000 clones, 85% to 95% found once; its top ten account for about 1.5%. The specimen was PBMCs. These receptors were taken from a woman aged 18-29 years in good health and CMV-seropositive. The CDR3 runs from the conserved cysteine through the conserved F or W. D genes are given only for firm matches. The size of a clone is reported for some rows only, either as once, few or many, or as a class for expanded clones.

J: TRBJ2-2; size: -; D: TRBD2; V: TRBV19; CDR3: CASSMGLAGGELFF; DNA: TGTGCCAGTAGTATGGGACTAGCGGGGGGGGAGCTGTTTTTT
J: TRBJ2-3; size: -; D: TRBD2; V: TRBV9; CDR3: CASSVDPPSGGAADTQYF; DNA: TGTGCCAGCAGCGTAGATCCTCCTAGCGGGGGGGCGGCAGATACGCAGTATTTT
J: TRBJ2-7; size: -; D: TRBD2; V: TRBV25-1; CDR3: CASSEYGGSSYEQYF; DNA: TGTGCCAGCAGTGAATACGGGGGGTCCTCCTACGAGCAGTACTTC
J: TRBJ1-5; size: -; D: -; V: TRBV6-6; CDR3: CASSPRGRSDQPQHF; DNA: TGTGCCAGCAGCCCCAGGGGAAGGAGCGATCAGCCCCAGCATTTT
J: TRBJ2-4; size: -; D: -; V: TRBV11-2; CDR3: CASSLGGSKNIQYF; DNA: TGTGCCAGCAGCTTAGGCGGGTCCAAAAACATTCAGTACTTC
J: TRBJ1-2; size: -; D: -; V: TRBV6-6; CDR3: CAIHPSTGLWDGYTF; DNA: TGTGCCATTCATCCGTCTACAGGGTTATGGGATGGCTACACCTTC
J: TRBJ2-7; size: -; D: -; V: TRBV27; CDR3: CASSLAGPRYEQYF; DNA: TGTGCCAGCAGTTTGGCAGGGCCTAGGTACGAGCAGTACTTC
J: TRBJ1-2; size: -; D: -; V: TRBV6-5; CDR3: CASDPGGGYGYTF; DNA: TGTGCCAGCGATCCCGGGGGGGGCTATGGCTACACCTTC
J: TRBJ1-2; size: -; D: -; V: TRBV7-3; CDR3: CASSFQGYGYTF; DNA: TGTGCCAGCAGCTTCCAGGGGTATGGCTACACCTTC
J: TRBJ1-5; size: -; D: -; V: TRBV19; CDR3: CASSAPGGPYQPQHF; DNA: TGTGCCAGTAGTGCCCCGGGCGGGCCCTATCAGCCCCAGCATTTT
J: TRBJ1-2; size: -; D: -; V: TRBV5-6; CDR3: CASSLPDYGGYGYTF; DNA: TGTGCCAGCAGCTTGCCGGACTATGGAGGCTATGGCTACACCTTC
J: TRBJ2-3; size: -; D: TRBD2; V: TRBV11-2; CDR3: CASRGLAGGRSDTQYF; DNA: TGTGCCAGCAGGGGACTAGCGGGGGGGAGGTCAGATACGCAGTATTTT
J: TRBJ2-1; size: -; D: TRBD2; V: TRBV7-2; CDR3: CASSLEVAGGPYNEQFF; DNA: TGTGCCAGCAGCTTAGAGGTAGCGGGGGGCCCCTACAATGAGCAGTTCTTC
J: TRBJ1-4; size: -; D: -; V: TRBV19; CDR3: CASSIGGTTNEKLFF; DNA: TGTGCCAGTAGTATCGGCGGGACAACTAATGAAAAACTGTTTTTT
J: TRBJ2-7; size: -; D: -; V: TRBV6-5; CDR3: CASSLTGTPYYEQYF; DNA: TGTGCCAGCAGTTTAACCGGGACACCTTACTACGAGCAGTACTTC
J: TRBJ2-5; size: -; D: -; V: TRBV19; CDR3: CASSMSEQETQYF; DNA: TGTGCCAGTAGTATGTCTGAGCAAGAGACCCAGTACTTC
J: TRBJ2-2; size: -; D: TRBD1; V: TRBV5-1; CDR3: CASSLARDRTNTGELFF; DNA: TGCGCCAGCAGCTTGGCTAGGGACAGGACGAACACCGGGGAGCTGTTTTTT
J: TRBJ1-2; size: -; D: TRBD1; V: TRBV19; CDR3: CASSIEKQGVYGYTF; DNA: TGTGCCAGTAGTATAGAAAAACAGGGGGTCTATGGCTACACCTTC
J: TRBJ2-2; size: -; D: -; V: TRBV7-9; CDR3: CASLQGPGELFF; DNA: TGTGCCAGTTTACAGGGTCCCGGGGAGCTGTTTTTT
J: TRBJ2-5; size: -; D: TRBD2; V: TRBV7-2; CDR3: CASSLMSSGEETQYF; DNA: TGTGCCAGCAGCTTGATGAGTAGCGGGGAAGAGACCCAGTACTTC
J: TRBJ1-2; size: once; D: -; V: TRBV2; CDR3: CASSQQGNFGYTF; DNA: TGTGCCAGCAGTCAACAGGGTAATTTTGGCTACACCTTC